This paragraph covers one T cell receptor (beta chain) sequence. The entry originates in a study of blood T cell repertoires in COVID-19. Study background: Material from acute and convalescent COVID-19 was sourced from the United States, Italy and Spain. PBMCs, B-cell-depleted T cells, or T cells were the source of the cDNA or gDNA that made up the material.

Original handling: Amplification with reference gene primers provided the estimates of nucleated cell counts. Using immunoSEQ multiplex PCR, the repertoire was profiled, and TCRdb retains in-frame clones only, with some absent. Clone size and V and J calls were adopted from that table, with D and trimming inferred from the DNA. The sample lists over 300,000 clones; about 89% were seen once. This CDR3 is 14 amino acids long. The V and J ends lost 5 bases and 0 bases respectively, with 10 bases between them. Germline V gene sequence: CDR1 SEHNR, CDR2 FQNEAQ (reference sequence). The chain uses TRBV7-9 and TRBJ2-5; D unresolved. The receptor was isolated from a man aged 18 to 30 who had recovered from COVID-19. The sequenced sample consisted of peripheral blood. In nucleotides, the CDR3 is TGTGCCAGCAGCAAAACAGTGTACCAAGAGACCCAGTACTTC. It specifies CASSKTVYQETQYF.